Each of the 11 T cell receptor beta chains below was sequenced from the same sample in a study of T cells after yellow fever vaccination. A single record per CDR3 protein comes from TCRdb applying MiXCR to the 5' RACE reads. The sample consists of 500,000 to 650,000 distinct CDR3 sequences, roughly 13% of them appearing once. Specimen: PBMCs, collected on the day of the yellow fever booster vaccination. Receptor source: a man aged 30 to 45 who received the YFV17D yellow fever vaccine.

There are many counts of this clonotype. V and J are TRBV5-1 and TRBJ2-1; 7 positions match TRBD1. CDR3 length: 14 amino acids. The V gene end was trimmed by 5 bases and the J gene end by 1 base; junction bases not matched to a gene: 3. Germline V gene data show CDR1 as SGHRS and CDR2 as YFSETQ. This CDR3 is CASRGTVSYNEQFF. The CDR3 nucleotides are TGCGCCAGCAGGGGGACAGTTTCCTACAATGAGCAGTTCTTC.

This clonotype was observed a few times. V is TRBV5-4 and J is TRBJ2-5, with D perhaps TRBD2 (6 bases). V was shortened by 0 bases and J by 1 base, with 7 bases between the two germline ends. Germline V gene sequence: CDR1 SGHNT, CDR2 YYREEE (reference sequence). This CDR3 spans 14 amino acids. The DNA for the CDR3 is TGTGCCAGCAGCTTGGAGGGACTCCAAGAGACCCAGTACTTC. It translates to CASSLEGLQETQYF. The full variable domain, rest sourced from reference TRBV5-4 and TRBJ2-5, is ETGVTQSPTHLIKTRGQQVTLRCSSQSGHNTVSWYQQALGQGPQFIFQYYREEENGRGNFPPRFSGLQFPNYSSELNVNALELDDSALYLCASSLEGLQETQYFGPGTRLLVL.

The rearrangement uses TRBV5-5 and TRBJ2-5; D is uncertain. The CDR3 spans 14 residues. V was shortened by 5 bases and J by 5 bases, with 16 bases between the two germline ends. The germline V gene encodes CDR1 SGHKS and CDR2 YYEKEE (reference sequence). As DNA, the CDR3 is TGTGCCAGCAGAAATCAATGGTTCAGCGAGACCCAGTACTTC. Amino acid sequence: CASRNQWFSETQYF.

This clonotype was counted between two and nine times. The chain joins TRBV2 to TRBJ2-7, with D uncertain. The germline V gene has CDR1 SNHLY and CDR2 FYNNEI. CDR3 length: 13 residues. Trimming removed 7 bases from V and 5 bases from J, with 15 bases in between. This CDR3 reads CASMIFLPDEQYF. The CDR3 DNA reads TGTGCCAGCATGATCTTCCTGCCGGACGAGCAGTACTTC.

This rearrangement joins TRBV12-3 or TRBV12-4 to TRBJ2-3, with 8 bases aligning to TRBD2. The CDR3 loop spans 13 amino acids. Trimming cost V 8 bases and J 6 bases; bases outside gene matches: 7. The chain's CDR3 is CASWAGGGDTQYF. CDR3 DNA: TGTGCCAGCTGGGCGGGAGGAGGTGATACGCAGTATTTT.

The chain has TRBV29-1 and TRBJ1-1, with a weak D call TRBD1 (6 bases). The CDR3 is made up of 14 amino acids. Trimming took off 3 bases at V and 4 bases at J, with 15 bases between the two ends. Germline values: CDR1 SQVTM, CDR2 ANQGSEA. The CDR3 sequence: CSVDDGGLGTEAFF. CDR3 DNA: TGCAGCGTTGATGATGGGGGGCTCGGCACTGAAGCTTTCTTT.

This clonotype was recorded a few times. The chain joins TRBV12-3 or TRBV12-4 to TRBJ2-1; tentatively, D is TRBD2 (7 bases). V dropped 5 bases and J dropped 7 bases, with 21 bases sitting between them. This CDR3 spans 16 amino acids. CDR3 sequence: CASSDIWRGGANEQFF. The CDR3 nucleotides are TGTGCCAGCAGTGATATATGGAGAGGGGGGGCTAATGAGCAGTTCTTC.

This clonotype occurred a few times. The J gene is TRBJ2-1, the V gene TRBV6-1; D remains unclear. V was pared by 7 bases and J by 5 bases, with 15 bases between. The CDR3 is 14 residues long. The germline CDR1 and CDR2 sequences are MNHNS and SASEGT. CDR3 region: CASTDPGTNNEQFF. The DNA of the CDR3 is TGTGCCAGCACCGATCCTGGCACCAACAATGAGCAGTTCTTC.

This clonotype was seen only a few times. DNA for the CDR3: TGTGCCAGCAGCTGGGGACAGGTAATTGACAATGAGCAGTTCTTC. Protein: CASSWGQVIDNEQFF. The genes are TRBV27 and TRBJ2-1; 8 bases are shared with TRBD1. The V gene end was trimmed by 6 bases and the J gene end by 5 bases; junction bases not matched to a gene: 9. CDR1 is MNHEY, CDR2 SMNVEV, per germline (reference sequence). The length of the CDR3 is 15 residues.

This chain uses TRBV7-3 with TRBJ2-7; D unclear. The CDR3 runs to 13 residues. Germline CDR1 SGHTA, CDR2 FQGTGA. V lost 2 bases and J lost 3, with 8 bases in between. The CDR3 DNA sequence: TGTGCCAGCAGCTTAGATCTTCACTACGAGCAGTACTTC. It encodes CASSLDLHYEQYF.

This clonotype was detected a few times. The V and J genes are TRBV6-2 or TRBV6-3 and TRBJ2-7, with a possible D match to TRBD2 (5 bases). The V and J ends lost 2 bases and 2 bases respectively, with 13 bases between them. The CDR3 sequence is 15 residues long. Germline CDR1 reads MNHEY; CDR2 reads SVGEGT. CDR3 coding DNA: TGTGCCAGCAGTTACATCGGGATGAGTCCCTACGAGCAGTACTTC. Its protein product is CASSYIGMSPYEQYF.